Each of the 20 T cell receptor beta chains below was sequenced from the same sample in a study of technical replicates of blood from several donors (dated by TCRdb to about 2017). The library was generated by the immunoSEQ multiplex PCR assay. Drawn from immuneACCESS, this table holds only the in-frame rearrangements with V and J called that TCRdb kept. Clones are partly lost; checked studies trace under half to an unresolved V gene and leave the rest unexplained. The sample table shows 80,000 to 95,000 clones, and just over 95% are seen once. The top ten clones comprise around 0.31% of the sample. The sequenced sample was T cells isolated from PBMCs. Receptors were obtained from a human donor in good health.

The CDR3 protein is CASSVGTEETQYF. The CDR3 DNA reads as TGTGCCAGCAGCGTCGGGACAGAAGAGACCCAGTACTTC. This chain links TRBV13 with TRBJ2-5, with 7 nucleotides matching TRBD1. Trimming cost V 5 bases and J 3 bases; bases outside gene matches: 3. From germline, CDR1 is PRHDT and CDR2 FYEKMQ (reference sequence). This CDR3 has 13 amino acids.

This sequence joins TRBV28 and TRBJ2-7, with 8 bases aligning to TRBD1. V was pared by 3 bases and J by 3 bases, with 7 bases of the junction left unmatched. The CDR3 covers 15 residues. Germline CDR1 MDHEN, CDR2 SYDVKM. The DNA for the CDR3 is TGTGCCAGCAGTTTCCCCGGACAGGGTAGCTACGAGCAGTACTTC. It translates to CASSFPGQGSYEQYF.

CDR3 protein: CASSLDQGSQETQYF. In DNA form, the CDR3 reads TGTGCCAGCAGTTTAGATCAGGGGAGCCAAGAGACCCAGTACTTC. This rearrangement joins TRBV27 to TRBJ2-5, with D possibly being TRBD1 (6 bases). The V end lost 2 bases, the J end lost 1 base, and 11 bases lay between the germline ends. This CDR3 is 15 amino acids long. Germline V CDR1 and CDR2: MNHEY, SMNVEV (reference sequence).

The genes are TRBV6-1 and TRBJ1-4; D possibly corresponds to TRBD1 (5 bases). Trimming cost V 3 bases and J 1 base, with 12 bases left between them. The CDR3 consists of 16 residues. The germline CDR1 and CDR2 sequences are MNHNS and SASEGT. CDR3 bases: TGTGCCAGCAGTGACAGGGCCTCCGAAACTAATGAAAAACTGTTTTTT. This translates into CASSDRASETNEKLFF.

Here the CDR3 DNA reads TGTGCCAGCAGTTCTCAGGTCGTCCGGGACACGGGGGGCGATACGCAGTATTTT. This gives the protein CASSSQVVRDTGGDTQYF. V usage is TRBV28 and J usage is TRBJ2-3, with D maybe TRBD2 (7 bases). In germline, CDR1 is MDHEN, CDR2 SYDVKM. V lost 4 bases and J 6 bases, leaving 26 bases between the germline ends. The CDR3 totals 18 residues.

This chain links TRBV28 with TRBJ1-5, with 9 bases aligning to TRBD1. CDR1 is MDHEN and CDR2 is SYDVKM in the germline V gene. V lost 2 bases and J lost 2; bases outside the gene matches: 13. The CDR3 covers 19 residues. This CDR3 is CASSLKSGQGSFGNQPQHF. The CDR3 coding sequence is TGTGCCAGCAGTTTAAAATCGGGACAGGGCTCGTTCGGCAATCAGCCCCAGCATTTT. The whole variable domain, filled in from reference TRBV28 and TRBJ1-5, reads DVKVTQSSRYLVKRTGEKVFLECVQDMDHENMFWYRQDPGLGLRLIYFSYDVKMKEKGDIPEGYSVSREKKERFSLILESASTNQTSMYLCASSLKSGQGSFGNQPQHFGDGTRLSIL.

This chain joins TRBV25-1 and TRBJ1-1; D is unresolved. CDR1 and CDR2 (germline): MGHDK, SYGVNS. Trimming removed 1 base from V and 4 bases from J, with 13 bases in between. The CDR3 is 15 amino acids. This chain's CDR3 is CASSESSSEGTEAFF. CDR3 sequence (DNA): TGTGCCAGCAGTGAATCAAGTTCTGAGGGCACTGAAGCTTTCTTT.

J is TRBJ2-7 and V is TRBV4-2, with D perhaps TRBD2 (6 bases). Germline V lookup: CDR1 LGHNA, CDR2 YNFKEQ. Trimming removed 1 base from V and 5 bases from J, with 15 bases in between. The CDR3 spans 15 residues. CDR3 protein: CASSQVYGSIDEQYF. CDR3 bases: TGTGCCAGCAGCCAAGTCTACGGGAGTATCGACGAGCAGTACTTC.

The chain recombines TRBV6-6 with TRBJ2-5; 7 positions agree with TRBD1. The V gene's germline CDR1 is MNHNY and CDR2 SVGAGI (reference sequence). This CDR3 spans 14 amino acids. The trim removed 8 bases at V and 2 bases at J, leaving 8 bases unmatched. The CDR3: CASSSGTAQETQYF. CDR3 in DNA: TGTGCCAGCTCATCCGGGACAGCGCAAGAGACCCAGTACTTC.

The rearrangement uses TRBV19 and TRBJ1-1, with 7 bases fitting TRBD1. Trimming cost V 5 bases and J 0 bases; bases outside gene matches: 3. This CDR3 contains 14 residues. Germline CDR1 reads LNHDA; CDR2 reads SQIVND (reference sequence). CDR3 in amino acids: CASSPTGMNTEAFF. CDR3 nucleotide sequence: TGTGCCAGTAGTCCGACAGGGATGAACACTGAAGCTTTCTTT.

This chain joins TRBV19 and TRBJ2-4, with 7 bases fitting TRBD1. Germline assignment: CDR1 LNHDA and CDR2 SQIVND (reference sequence). This CDR3 region has 16 residues. V was clipped by 5 bases and J by 0 bases; unmatched bases: 7. This CDR3 reads CASSLTGLGAKNIQYF. CDR3 sequence (DNA): TGTGCCAGTAGTTTGACAGGGTTGGGAGCCAAAAACATTCAGTACTTC.

The chain is built from TRBV2 and TRBJ2-7, with D possibly TRBD2 on 6 matching bases. The ends were cut back, 10 bases at V and 0 bases at J, with 13 bases in the middle. This CDR3 is 13 amino acids long. Germline CDR1 is SNHLY and CDR2 is FYNNEI. The CDR3 region is CAITEDYSYEQYF. CDR3 bases: TGTGCCATAACCGAGGACTACTCCTACGAGCAGTACTTC.

V gene TRBV28 combines with J gene TRBJ1-1, with unresolved D. CDR1 MDHEN and CDR2 SYDVKM come from the germline V gene. The CDR3 has 15 residues. V lost 8 bases to trimming and J lost 1 base, with 17 bases between them. The CDR3 sequence: CASSNLQIPNTEAFF. The CDR3 bases are TGTGCCAGCTCTAACCTACAGATCCCGAACACTGAAGCTTTCTTT. Together with reference TRBV28 and TRBJ1-1, the CDR3 gives the full variable domain: DVKVTQSSRYLVKRTGEKVFLECVQDMDHENMFWYRQDPGLGLRLIYFSYDVKMKEKGDIPEGYSVSREKKERFSLILESASTNQTSMYLCASSNLQIPNTEAFFGQGTRLTVV.

The rearrangement links TRBV30 to TRBJ2-7; 7 positions agree with TRBD1. CDR1 GTSNPN and CDR2 SVGIG come from the germline V gene (reference sequence). CDR3 size: 16 residues. The trim removed 1 base at V and 4 bases at J, leaving 13 bases unmatched. CDR3 region: CAWSADAGGFLYEQYF. CDR3 nucleotides: TGTGCCTGGAGTGCCGATGCAGGGGGTTTCCTTTACGAGCAGTACTTC.

This clone was seen at least ten times. This chain joins TRBV6-6 and TRBJ2-5; 13 bases are a match to TRBD2. The germline CDR1 and CDR2 sequences are MNHNY and SVGAGI (reference sequence). Trimming cost V 7 bases and J 3 bases; bases outside gene matches: 5. The CDR3 sequence is 15 residues long. CDR3 region: CASTMTSGGKETQYF. The CDR3 DNA reads TGTGCCAGCACTATGACTAGCGGGGGGAAAGAGACCCAGTACTTC.

The J gene is TRBJ2-7, the V gene TRBV5-1; no definite D call. In germline, CDR1 is SGHRS, CDR2 YFSETQ. The V gene lost 0 bases and the J gene lost 2 bases, with 12 bases spanning the gap. The CDR3 runs to 15 residues. The CDR3 here is CASSLGTAITYEQYF. The CDR3 DNA is TGCGCCAGCAGCTTGGGAACAGCTATAACCTACGAGCAGTACTTC. The entire variable domain, with the rest obtained from reference TRBV5-1 and TRBJ2-7, is as follows: KAGVTQTPRYLIKTRGQQVTLSCSPISGHRSVSWYQQTPGQGLQFLFEYFSETQRNKGNFPGRFSGRQFSNSRSEMNVSTLELGDSALYLCASSLGTAITYEQYFGPGTRLTVT.

In DNA, the CDR3 is TGTGCCAGCAGCTTAGAGGGGAGGGCAGCGCAGTTCAATGAGCAGTTCTTC. Translating it yields CASSLEGRAAQFNEQFF. The chain couples TRBV7-9 to TRBJ2-1, with 7 bases that match TRBD2. Trimming at V came to 1 base and at J to 6 bases, leaving 12 bases not matched to a gene. This CDR3 has 17 amino acids. CDR1 SEHNR and CDR2 FQNEAQ come from the germline V gene (reference sequence).

The V gene is TRBV9, the J gene TRBJ2-2; 8 positions agree with TRBD1. The CDR3 has 17 amino acids. V trimming: 3 bases; J trimming: 4 bases; junction bases outside the gene matches: 11. Germline loops: CDR1 SGDLS, CDR2 YYNGEE. The DNA of the CDR3 is TGTGCCAGCAGCGCTACGGACAGGGTAAATCCCACCGGGGAGCTGTTTTTT. Translation gives CASSATDRVNPTGELFF. Full variable domain (outside the CDR3, taken from reference TRBV9 and TRBJ2-2): DSGVTQTPKHLITATGQRVTLRCSPRSGDLSVYWYQQSLDQGLQFLIQYYNGEERAKGNILERFSAQQFPDLHSELNLSSLELGDSALYFCASSATDRVNPTGELFFGEGSRLTVL.

This clone appeared a few times. V is TRBV27 and J is TRBJ2-1; perhaps TRBD1 as D (6 bases). The V and J ends lost 3 bases and 0 bases respectively, with 18 bases between them. The germline gives CDR1 MNHEY, CDR2 SMNVEV (reference sequence). This CDR3 is 18 amino acids long. The CDR3 coding sequence is TGTGCCAGCAGTTTGACAGGTAGTGGCCTAAACTCCTACAATGAGCAGTTCTTC. This codes for CASSLTGSGLNSYNEQFF.

The gene calls are TRBV4-1 and TRBJ2-7, with 10 nucleotides matching TRBD2. V was pared by 4 bases and J by 3 bases, with 3 bases of the junction left unmatched. The CDR3 length is 14 residues. Per the germline V gene, CDR1 is MGHRA and CDR2 is YSYEKL. The CDR3 bases are TGCGCCAGCAGCCCCCCTAGCGGGAGCTACGAGCAGTACTTC. As protein: CASSPPSGSYEQYF.